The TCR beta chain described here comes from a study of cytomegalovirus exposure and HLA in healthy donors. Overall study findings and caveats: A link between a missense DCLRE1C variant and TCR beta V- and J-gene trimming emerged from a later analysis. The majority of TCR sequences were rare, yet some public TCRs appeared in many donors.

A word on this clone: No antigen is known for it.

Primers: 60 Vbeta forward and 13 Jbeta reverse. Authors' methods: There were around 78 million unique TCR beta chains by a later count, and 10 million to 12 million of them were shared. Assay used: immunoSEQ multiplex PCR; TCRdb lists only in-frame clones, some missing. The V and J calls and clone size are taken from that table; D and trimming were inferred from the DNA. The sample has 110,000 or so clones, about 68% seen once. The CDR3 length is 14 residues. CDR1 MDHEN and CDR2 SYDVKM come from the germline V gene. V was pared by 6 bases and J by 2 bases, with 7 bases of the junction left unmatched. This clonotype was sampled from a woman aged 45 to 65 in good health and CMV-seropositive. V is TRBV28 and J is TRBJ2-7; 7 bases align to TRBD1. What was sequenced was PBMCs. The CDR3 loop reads CASSTGDRPYEQYF. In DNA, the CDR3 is TGTGCCAGCAGCACAGGGGACCGACCCTACGAGCAGTACTTC.